These T cell receptor beta chains were read from a single sample in a study of beta chain features in type 1 diabetes. Profiled with immunoSEQ multiplex PCR; TCRdb holds only in-frame clones, not every one. The sample has 200,000 to 250,000 clones; approximately 14% are singletons. Sequenced material: naive CD4+ T cells from blood. Receptors originate from a man younger than 40 with type 1 diabetes. The conserved cysteine and the conserved F or W are not part of the CDR3 here. The order of the fields is V gene, J gene, CDR3 protein.

v_gene: TRBV10-3
j_gene: TRBJ1-2
CDR3aa: ASLESGQGHGYT

v_gene: TRBV11-2
j_gene: TRBJ2-1
CDR3aa: ASLNGLAGDEQF

v_gene: TRBV6-5
j_gene: TRBJ1-2
CDR3aa: ASSRGQNYGYT

v_gene: TRBV5-1
j_gene: TRBJ2-7
CDR3aa: ASSWGQGYEQY

v_gene: TRBV6-6
j_gene: TRBJ1-1
CDR3aa: ASNIQGKNTEAF

v_gene: TRBV7-2
j_gene: TRBJ2-3
CDR3aa: ASSPGTRTDTQY

v_gene: TRBV19
j_gene: TRBJ1-1
CDR3aa: ATRILEPGAEAF

v_gene: TRBV29-1
j_gene: TRBJ1-2
CDR3aa: SVGATGTGERGYT

v_gene: TRBV7-2
j_gene: TRBJ2-1
CDR3aa: ASSPTSGSIHNEQF

v_gene: TRBV10-3
j_gene: TRBJ2-7
CDR3aa: ATYDNSAYEQY

v_gene: TRBV9
j_gene: TRBJ2-4
CDR3aa: ASSLRTGVTKNIQY

v_gene: TRBV10-3
j_gene: TRBJ2-3
CDR3aa: AMSFGGSTDTQY

v_gene: TRBV7-9
j_gene: TRBJ1-1
CDR3aa: ASSLGTGMNTEAF

v_gene: TRBV5-4
j_gene: TRBJ2-3
CDR3aa: ASSLRGAQDTQY

v_gene: TRBV5-1
j_gene: TRBJ2-3
CDR3aa: ASRPGLAISDTQY

v_gene: TRBV28
j_gene: TRBJ2-7
CDR3aa: ASRAGGPNYEQY

v_gene: TRBV30
j_gene: TRBJ2-5
CDR3aa: AWSVASGETQY

v_gene: TRBV28
j_gene: TRBJ2-7
CDR3aa: ASSLWGLQGLYEQY

v_gene: TRBV5-1
j_gene: TRBJ1-2
CDR3aa: ASSTSPADTASYGYT

v_gene: TRBV5-4
j_gene: TRBJ1-2
CDR3aa: ASSLERGRDGYT

v_gene: TRBV5-1
j_gene: TRBJ2-1
CDR3aa: ASGPERERNEQF

v_gene: TRBV6-1
j_gene: TRBJ1-2
CDR3aa: ASSEGREGYT

v_gene: TRBV30
j_gene: TRBJ2-3
CDR3aa: AWSQGGDTQY

v_gene: TRBV30
j_gene: TRBJ2-1
CDR3aa: AWSVGSGAYNEQF

v_gene: TRBV30
j_gene: TRBJ2-7
CDR3aa: AWGTKSSYEQY

v_gene: TRBV2
j_gene: TRBJ1-2
CDR3aa: ASSRGRDGYT

v_gene: TRBV9
j_gene: TRBJ1-6
CDR3aa: ASSVARTGYNSPLH

v_gene: TRBV5-1
j_gene: TRBJ2-7
CDR3aa: ASSSRDRAYEQY

v_gene: TRBV20-1
j_gene: TRBJ2-7
CDR3aa: SADNRDEQY

v_gene: TRBV30
j_gene: TRBJ1-1
CDR3aa: AWSVFGTGRNTEAF

v_gene: TRBV7-2
j_gene: TRBJ2-5
CDR3aa: ASSGRLAGQETQY

v_gene: TRBV10-1
j_gene: TRBJ2-7
CDR3aa: ASSEGAGPSSYEQY

v_gene: TRBV30
j_gene: TRBJ2-3
CDR3aa: AWSVRRGFTDTQY

v_gene: TRBV19
j_gene: TRBJ1-1
CDR3aa: ASSIETTRNTEAF

v_gene: TRBV2
j_gene: TRBJ2-3
CDR3aa: ASSEAKTSGRTDTQY

v_gene: TRBV6-1
j_gene: TRBJ2-1
CDR3aa: ASSELELSYNEQF

v_gene: TRBV19
j_gene: TRBJ2-4
CDR3aa: ASRTSGLLGAKNIQY

v_gene: TRBV18
j_gene: TRBJ1-1
CDR3aa: ASSKTAASNTEAF

v_gene: TRBV5-1
j_gene: TRBJ2-7
CDR3aa: ASRQGSTSYEQY

v_gene: TRBV30
j_gene: TRBJ1-1
CDR3aa: AWSGRQNTEAF

v_gene: TRBV6-4
j_gene: TRBJ1-1
CDR3aa: ASSTTGTTEAF

v_gene: TRBV7-2
j_gene: TRBJ2-2
CDR3aa: ASSLGGDNTGELF

v_gene: TRBV6-1
j_gene: TRBJ2-3
CDR3aa: ASSGEGGDTQY

v_gene: TRBV6-5
j_gene: TRBJ1-1
CDR3aa: ASSYWTGTEAF

v_gene: TRBV7-2
j_gene: TRBJ2-7
CDR3aa: ASSLVGGGYEQY

v_gene: TRBV2
j_gene: TRBJ1-5
CDR3aa: ASSAVADDQPQH

v_gene: TRBV18
j_gene: TRBJ2-7
CDR3aa: ASSPLRDIPYEQY

v_gene: TRBV9
j_gene: TRBJ2-1
CDR3aa: ASSVVGLADSYNEQF

v_gene: TRBV30
j_gene: TRBJ1-5
CDR3aa: AWSVSRADQPQH

v_gene: TRBV5-1
j_gene: TRBJ1-2
CDR3aa: ASSLNGGDSGYT

v_gene: TRBV7-2
j_gene: TRBJ1-1
CDR3aa: ASSLGLLRGEAF

v_gene: TRBV30
j_gene: TRBJ2-1
CDR3aa: ALSGSSYNEQF

v_gene: TRBV6-5
j_gene: TRBJ2-3
CDR3aa: ASRALAGGEDTQY